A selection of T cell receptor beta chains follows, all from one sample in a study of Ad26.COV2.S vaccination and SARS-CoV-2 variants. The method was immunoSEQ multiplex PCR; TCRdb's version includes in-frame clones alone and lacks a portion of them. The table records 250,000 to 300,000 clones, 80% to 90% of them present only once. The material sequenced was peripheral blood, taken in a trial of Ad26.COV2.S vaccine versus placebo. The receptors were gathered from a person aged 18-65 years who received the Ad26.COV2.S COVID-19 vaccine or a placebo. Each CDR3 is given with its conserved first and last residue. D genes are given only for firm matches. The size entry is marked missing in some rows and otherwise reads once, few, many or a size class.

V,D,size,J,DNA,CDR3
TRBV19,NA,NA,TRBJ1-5,TGTGCCAGTACGGCCGGAAATAGGAATCAGCCCCAGCATTTT,CASTAGNRNQPQHF
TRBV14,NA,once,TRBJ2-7,TGTGCCAGCAGCTACGGGAGTCCGACCTACGAGCAGTACTTC,CASSYGSPTYEQYF
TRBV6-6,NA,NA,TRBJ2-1,TGTGCCAGCAGTCCGCCCGGGTACTATCATCCCAATGAGCAGTTCTTC,CASSPPGYYHPNEQFF
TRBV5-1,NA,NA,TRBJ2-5,TGCGCCAGCGCCAGGGGCCGCGGGGCTCAAGAGACCCAGTACTTC,CASARGRGAQETQYF
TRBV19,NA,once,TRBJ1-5,TGTGCCAGTAGGCGAAGCAATCAGCCCCAGCATTTT,CASRRSNQPQHF
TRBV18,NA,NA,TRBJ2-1,TGTGCCAGCTCACCTCCTCTGGGATACAATGAGCAGTTCTTC,CASSPPLGYNEQFF
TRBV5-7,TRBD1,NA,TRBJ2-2,TGTGCCAGCAGCCCCCGACAGGGGGCCGGGGAGCTGTTTTTT,CASSPRQGAGELFF
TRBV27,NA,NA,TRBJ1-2,TGTGCCAGCAGCCCCGGGGGGGCGTTTGGCTACACCTTC,CASSPGGAFGYTF
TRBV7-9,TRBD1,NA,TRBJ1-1,TGTGCCAGTGCGAACACAGGGGTAGGGGCTTTCTTT,CASANTGVGAFF
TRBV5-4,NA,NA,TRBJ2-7,TGTGCCAGCAGCTTGGGGCGGAACTACGAGCAGTACTTC,CASSLGRNYEQYF
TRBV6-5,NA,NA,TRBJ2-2,TGTGCCAGCAGTTATAGGACCGCGAACACCGGGGAGCTGTTTTTT,CASSYRTANTGELFF
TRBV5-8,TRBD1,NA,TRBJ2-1,TGTGCCAGCAGCTTGAGGGGGCATGCTACCTACAATGAGCAGTTCTTC,CASSLRGHATYNEQFF
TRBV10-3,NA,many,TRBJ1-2,TGTGCCATCAGTGTAGCAGGGGAGGCCTATGGCTACACCTTC,CAISVAGEAYGYTF
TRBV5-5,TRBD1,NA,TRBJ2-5,TGTGCCAGCAGCTTGTTGACAGGGGTTCCAGAGACCCAGTACTTC,CASSLLTGVPETQYF
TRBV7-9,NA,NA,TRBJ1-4,TGTGCCAGCAGCCTAACCGGGGCCGAGAATGAAAAACTGTTTTTT,CASSLTGAENEKLFF
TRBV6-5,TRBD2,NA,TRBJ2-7,TGTGCCAGCAGTTACTCAAGGGGACTAGCGGCCGAGCAGTACTTC,CASSYSRGLAAEQYF
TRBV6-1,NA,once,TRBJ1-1,TGTGCCAGCAGTGAATCTTACACTGAAGCTTTCTTT,CASSESYTEAFF
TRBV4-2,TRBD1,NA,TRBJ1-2,TGTGCCAGCAGCCAACGCCCGGGACAGATTGGTGGCTACACCTTC,CASSQRPGQIGGYTF
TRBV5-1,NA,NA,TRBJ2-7,TGCGCCAGTAGAGCTCCGGGAATCGGCTCCTACGAGCAGTACTTC,CASRAPGIGSYEQYF